The sequence of this T cell receptor (beta chain) was determined in a study of blood T cell repertoires in COVID-19. Across the study: COVID-19 samples, acute and convalescent, were from the United States, Italy and Spain. Sample material is recorded as cDNA or gDNA derived from T cells, B-cell-depleted T cells, or PBMCs.

Original processing methods: Nucleated cell counts were estimated from reference gene primer amplification. TCRdb keeps only in-frame clones here, not all; method: immunoSEQ multiplex PCR. V, J and clone size derive from that table, while D and trimming were established from the DNA sequence. The repertoire includes roughly 250,000 clones, 88% of them detected once, and about 1% sits in the top ten. Per the germline V gene, CDR1 is ENHRY and CDR2 is SYGVKD. There are 11 residues in the CDR3. V was trimmed by 3 bases and J by 7 bases, leaving 6 bases between them. This rearrangement joins TRBV10-3 to TRBJ2-5, with D possibly matching TRBD2 (6 bases). This TCR was recovered from a woman between 40 and 50 years old who had recovered from COVID-19. Sequencing was done on a sample of peripheral blood. The CDR3 DNA follows: TGTGCCATCAGTGACGGGGGGACCCAGTACTTC. It is translated as CAISDGGTQYF.